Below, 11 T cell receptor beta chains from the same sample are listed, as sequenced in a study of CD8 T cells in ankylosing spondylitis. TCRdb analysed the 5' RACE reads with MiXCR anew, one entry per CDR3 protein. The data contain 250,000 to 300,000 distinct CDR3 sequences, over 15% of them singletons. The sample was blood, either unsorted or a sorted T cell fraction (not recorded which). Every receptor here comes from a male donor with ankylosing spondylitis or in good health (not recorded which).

CDR3 DNA: TGTGCCAGCAGTTTAACCCCGGGACAGCGCTCTGGGGCCAACGTCCTGACTTTC. Translating it yields CASSLTPGQRSGANVLTF. The rearrangement joins TRBV12-3 or TRBV12-4 to TRBJ2-6, with 7 bases identical to TRBD1. V was pared by 2 bases and J by 0 bases, with 7 bases of the junction left unmatched. This CDR3 is built from 18 residues.

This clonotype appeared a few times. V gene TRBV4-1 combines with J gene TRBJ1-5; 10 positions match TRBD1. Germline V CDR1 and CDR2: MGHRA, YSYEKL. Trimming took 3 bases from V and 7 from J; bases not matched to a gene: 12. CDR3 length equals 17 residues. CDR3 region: CASSQVPPGTGEQPQHF. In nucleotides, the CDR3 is TGCGCCAGCAGCCAGGTCCCCCCCGGGACAGGGGAGCAGCCCCAGCATTTT.

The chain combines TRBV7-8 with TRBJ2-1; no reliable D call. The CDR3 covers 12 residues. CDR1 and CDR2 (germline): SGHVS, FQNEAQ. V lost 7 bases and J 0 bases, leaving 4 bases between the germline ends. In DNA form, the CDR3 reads TGTGCCAGCACCCTCTCCTACAATGAGCAGTTCTTC. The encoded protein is CASTLSYNEQFF.

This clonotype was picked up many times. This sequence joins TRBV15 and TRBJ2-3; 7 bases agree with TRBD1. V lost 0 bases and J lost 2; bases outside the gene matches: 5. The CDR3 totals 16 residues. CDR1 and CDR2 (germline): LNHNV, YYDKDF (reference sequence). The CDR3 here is CATSRDSGQYTDTQYF. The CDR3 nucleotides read TGTGCCACCAGCAGAGATTCGGGACAGTACACAGATACGCAGTATTTT.

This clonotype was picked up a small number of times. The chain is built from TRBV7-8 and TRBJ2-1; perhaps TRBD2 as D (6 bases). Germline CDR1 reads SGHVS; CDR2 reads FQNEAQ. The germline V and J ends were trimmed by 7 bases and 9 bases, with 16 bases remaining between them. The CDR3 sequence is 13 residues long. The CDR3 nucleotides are TGTGCCAGCACCCACGGGAGCGGCGGTGAGCAGTTCTTC. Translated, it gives CASTHGSGGEQFF.

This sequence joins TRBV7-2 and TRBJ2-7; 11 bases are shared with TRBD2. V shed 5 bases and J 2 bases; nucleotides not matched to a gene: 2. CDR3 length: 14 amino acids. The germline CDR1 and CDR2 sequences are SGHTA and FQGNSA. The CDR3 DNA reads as TGTGCCAGCAGCCCACTAGCGGGGGCCTACGAGCAGTACTTC. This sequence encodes CASSPLAGAYEQYF.

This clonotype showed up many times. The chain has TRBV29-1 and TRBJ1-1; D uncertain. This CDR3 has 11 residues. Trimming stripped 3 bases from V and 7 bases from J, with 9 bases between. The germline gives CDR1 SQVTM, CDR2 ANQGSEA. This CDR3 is CSVDPDGEAFF. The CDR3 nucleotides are TGCAGCGTTGACCCCGACGGTGAAGCTTTCTTT.

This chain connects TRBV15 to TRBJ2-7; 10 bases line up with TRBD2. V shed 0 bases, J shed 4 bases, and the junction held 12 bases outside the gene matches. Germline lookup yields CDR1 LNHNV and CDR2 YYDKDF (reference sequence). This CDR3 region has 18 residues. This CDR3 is CATSRDRVSGRSPYEQYF. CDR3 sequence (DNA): TGTGCCACCAGCAGAGATCGGGTTAGCGGGAGGTCACCGTACGAGCAGTACTTC.

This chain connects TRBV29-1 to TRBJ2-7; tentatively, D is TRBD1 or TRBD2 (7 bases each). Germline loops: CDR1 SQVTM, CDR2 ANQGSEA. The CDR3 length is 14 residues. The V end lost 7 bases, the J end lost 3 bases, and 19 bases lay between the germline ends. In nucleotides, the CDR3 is TGCAGCGCCCGGGGGGTGACAGGGAGCTACGAGCAGTACTTC. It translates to CSARGVTGSYEQYF.

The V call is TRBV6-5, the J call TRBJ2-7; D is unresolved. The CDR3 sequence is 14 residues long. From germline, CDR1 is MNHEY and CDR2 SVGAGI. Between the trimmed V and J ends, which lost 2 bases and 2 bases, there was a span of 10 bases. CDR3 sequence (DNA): TGTGCCAGCAGTTACGGGTTCCGAGCCTACGAGCAGTACTTC. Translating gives CASSYGFRAYEQYF.

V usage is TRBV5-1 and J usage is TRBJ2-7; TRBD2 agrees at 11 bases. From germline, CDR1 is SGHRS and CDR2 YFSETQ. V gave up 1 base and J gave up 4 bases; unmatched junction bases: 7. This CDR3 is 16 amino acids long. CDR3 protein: CASSLSPGLAAYEQYF. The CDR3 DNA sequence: TGCGCCAGCAGCTTGAGTCCGGGACTAGCGGCATACGAGCAGTACTTC. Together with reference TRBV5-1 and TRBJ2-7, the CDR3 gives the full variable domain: KAGVTQTPRYLIKTRGQQVTLSCSPISGHRSVSWYQQTPGQGLQFLFEYFSETQRNKGNFPGRFSGRQFSNSRSEMNVSTLELGDSALYLCASSLSPGLAAYEQYFGPGTRLTVT.